This TCR beta chain comes out of a study of blood T cell repertoires in COVID-19. In the study overall: The origin of the acute and convalescent COVID-19 samples was the United States, Italy and Spain. The analysed material was cDNA or gDNA that came from T cells, B-cell-depleted T cells, or PBMCs.

CDR3 length: 14 residues. The V end was cut by 4 bases, the J end by 4 bases, with 10 bases between. Germline values: CDR1 MDHEN, CDR2 SYDVKM. Per the study methods: Cell counts per sample came from amplifying reference gene primers. The protocol was immunoSEQ multiplex PCR, while the TCRdb copy is restricted to in-frame clones and leaves out a portion. D and trimming were read from the DNA, whereas the V and J calls and clone size are those reported in that table. The profile shows 140,000 to 150,000 clones, 85% to 90% of them singletons. The V gene is TRBV28, the J gene TRBJ1-4; D gene unclear. The receptor's source is a woman in her sixties with active COVID-19. Sequencing was done on a sample of peripheral blood. The CDR3, as DNA: TGTGCCAGCAGTTCGCAGATGCTTAATGAAAAACTGTTTTTT. Its translation is CASSSQMLNEKLFF.